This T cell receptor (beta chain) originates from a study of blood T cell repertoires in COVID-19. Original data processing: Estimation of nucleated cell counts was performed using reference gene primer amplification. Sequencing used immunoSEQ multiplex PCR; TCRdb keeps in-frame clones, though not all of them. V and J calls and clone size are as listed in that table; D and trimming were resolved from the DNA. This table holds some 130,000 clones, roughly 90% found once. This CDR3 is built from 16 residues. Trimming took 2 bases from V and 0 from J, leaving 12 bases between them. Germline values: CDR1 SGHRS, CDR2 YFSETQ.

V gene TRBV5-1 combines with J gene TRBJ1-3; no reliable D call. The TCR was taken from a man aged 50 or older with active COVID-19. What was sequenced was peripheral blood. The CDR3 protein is CASSFTFGPSGNTIYF. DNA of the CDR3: TGCGCCAGCAGCTTCACCTTTGGGCCCTCTGGAAACACCATATATTTT.